This entry lists 18 T cell receptor beta chains sequenced from one sample in a study of blood T cells in healthy people across ages. A second PCR, run for roughly 7 to 12 cycles, used a sample-barcoded 5' primer plus a J-beta primer mix. Each CDR3 protein is one row after TCRdb ran MiXCR on the 5' RACE reads. This sample has more than 900,000 distinct CDR3 sequences, with almost 25% found just once. These data were also filed under a second study, of T cells of mothers and their children.

The sample comprised blood. These receptors were taken from a girl between 2 and 10 years old in good health.

Only a few counts were recorded for this clonotype. This chain connects TRBV7-9 to TRBJ1-5, with D hard to call. Germline-derived CDR1 and CDR2 are SEHNR and FQNEAQ (reference sequence). Trimming cost V 4 bases and J 4 bases, with 17 bases left between them. The CDR3 totals 16 residues. CDR3 loop: CASSSGGGMKNQPQHF. In DNA, the CDR3 is TGTGCCAGCAGCTCCGGTGGTGGGATGAAAAATCAGCCCCAGCATTTT.

This clonotype has only a few counts. This rearrangement joins TRBV27 to TRBJ1-2, with 9 positions matching TRBD1. CDR3 length equals 15 residues. Trimming at V came to 3 bases and at J to 2 bases, leaving 4 bases not matched to a gene. CDR1 is MNHEY, CDR2 SMNVEV, per germline (reference sequence). The DNA for the CDR3 is TGTGCCAGCAGTTTCCGGGACAGGGACAACTATGGCTACACCTTC. Amino acid sequence: CASSFRDRDNYGYTF.

This rearrangement joins TRBV7-8 to TRBJ1-6; 8 positions match TRBD1. This CDR3 comprises 13 residues. Germline V gene data show CDR1 as SGHVS and CDR2 as FQNEAQ. The trim removed 5 bases at V and 10 bases at J, leaving 4 bases unmatched. CDR3 amino acids: CASSQQGESPLHF. The CDR3 DNA follows: TGTGCCAGCAGCCAACAGGGGGAATCACCCCTCCACTTT.

The sample holds a few counts of this clonotype. This chain connects TRBV4-1 to TRBJ1-5, with unresolved D. Trimming pared 4 bases from V and 0 bases from J, leaving 19 bases between. Germline V gives CDR1 MGHRA, CDR2 YSYEKL. The length of the CDR3 is 18 residues. The CDR3 sequence: CASSLQKTAGYSNQPQHF. Written as DNA, the CDR3 is TGCGCCAGCAGCCTCCAAAAGACGGCCGGTTATAGCAATCAGCCCCAGCATTTT.

This clonotype has a handful of counts. The chain carries TRBV4-3 and TRBJ2-2, with D possibly being TRBD1 (5 bases). Trimming removed 5 bases from V and 2 bases from J, with 6 bases in between. CDR1 and CDR2 (germline): LGHNA, YSLEER. The CDR3 spans 13 residues. CDR3 sequence: CASSGQNTGELFF. The DNA of the CDR3 is TGCGCCAGCAGCGGACAAAACACCGGGGAGCTGTTTTTT.

In this sample, this clonotype turned up a few times. The chain recombines TRBV5-1 with TRBJ2-5, with TRBD2 matching 11 bases. J was trimmed by 1 base and V by 6 bases; bases with no gene match: 2. This CDR3 is built from 14 residues. Germline V lookup: CDR1 SGHRS, CDR2 YFSETQ. CDR3 residues: CASKTSGTQETQYF. As DNA, the CDR3 is TGCGCCAGCAAGACTAGCGGGACCCAAGAGACCCAGTACTTC.

This chain connects TRBV2 to TRBJ1-6; D gene unclear. Germline V gives CDR1 SNHLY, CDR2 FYNNEI. The CDR3 has 12 residues. The V gene lost 3 bases and the J gene lost 9 bases, with 6 bases spanning the gap. The CDR3 sequence: CASSDSLSPLHF. The CDR3 region has the DNA TGTGCCAGCAGTGACAGCCTTTCACCCCTCCACTTT. Full variable domain (rest looked up from reference TRBV2 and TRBJ1-6): EPEVTQTPSHQVTQMGQEVILRCVPISNHLYFYWYRQILGQKVEFLVSFYNNEISEKSEIFDDQFSVERPDGSNFTLKIRSTKLEDSAMYFCASSDSLSPLHFGNGTRLTVT.

The V and J genes are TRBV27 and TRBJ2-5, with TRBD2 as a possible D gene (6 bases). CDR3 length: 14 residues. V was trimmed by 2 bases and J by 11 bases, leaving 18 bases between them. Looked up from germline, CDR1 is MNHEY and CDR2 is SMNVEV (reference sequence). CDR3 loop: CASSLIGSGGEQYF. CDR3 nucleotides: TGTGCCAGCAGTTTAATTGGCTCAGGAGGGGAGCAGTACTTC.

This clonotype showed up just once. The V call is TRBV7-8, the J call TRBJ2-2; 7 bases fit TRBD1. CDR3 size: 14 residues. In germline, CDR1 is SGHVS, CDR2 FQNEAQ. Unmatched junction bases numbered 8, after V lost 11 bases and J lost 2 bases. The CDR3 DNA reads as TGTGCCGGCGATGGGGACAGAAACACCGGGGAGCTGTTTTTT. It encodes CAGDGDRNTGELFF.

This clonotype has only a few counts. This chain uses TRBV5-1 with TRBJ1-5; D possibly corresponds to TRBD1 (6 bases). The CDR3 extends over 14 amino acids. CDR1 is SGHRS, CDR2 YFSETQ, per germline. V shed 3 bases and J shed 5 bases, with 12 bases lying between them. The DNA for the CDR3 is TGCGCCAGCAGCTGGGGGCACAGGGATCAGCCCCAGCATTTT. Translated, it gives CASSWGHRDQPQHF.

This chain uses TRBV4-3 with TRBJ1-6; the match to TRBD1 covers 8 bases. Germline assignment: CDR1 LGHNA and CDR2 YSLEER. V lost 0 bases to trimming and J lost 0 bases; unmatched junction nucleotides: 13. The CDR3 is 21 residues long. As DNA, the CDR3 is TGCGCCAGCAGCCAAGATGTTGTGGGACAGGACCTTGACTCCTATAATTCACCCCTCCACTTT. Translating gives CASSQDVVGQDLDSYNSPLHF.

This clonotype has a handful of counts. The chain is built from TRBV6-5 and TRBJ2-7; the D is unclear. Between the trimmed V and J ends, which lost 0 bases and 8 bases, there was a span of 14 bases. The germline gives CDR1 MNHEY, CDR2 SVGAGI. The CDR3 extends over 14 amino acids. The CDR3 DNA is TGTGCCAGCAGTTACTCGATCTTGCCCGAGAAGCAGTACTTC. Its translation: CASSYSILPEKQYF.

With regard to this clonotype: At one end the junction does not follow the germline gene, possibly because of a read error. The V call is TRBV4-3, the J call TRBJ1-1, with D unresolved. The CDR3 is 17 residues long. Germline V gene lookup returns CDR1 LGHNA and CDR2 YSLEER. CDR3 nucleotides: TGCGCCAGCAGCCTCGCCCCCCTAAATAAGTTGAACCCTGAAGCTTTCTTT. Translating it yields CASSLAPLNKLNPEAFF.

This clonotype has just a few counts. The chain employs TRBV19 and TRBJ1-4, with D maybe TRBD1 (6 bases). The CDR3 contains 14 residues. Trimming left V 7 bases short and J 8 bases short, with 17 bases between. The V gene's germline CDR1 is LNHDA and CDR2 SQIVND (reference sequence). Here the CDR3 DNA reads TGTGCCAGTAACCCAGGACAGAACCACGAAAAACTGTTTTTT. The encoded protein is CASNPGQNHEKLFF.

This clonotype was picked up a small number of times. V usage is TRBV20-1 and J usage is TRBJ1-5; D not resolved. This CDR3 has 13 amino acids. V dropped 1 base and J dropped 6 bases, with 10 bases sitting between them. Germline-derived CDR1 and CDR2 are DFQATT and SNEGSKA (reference sequence). CDR3 in amino acids: CSARAGVGQPQHF. The CDR3 region has the DNA TGCAGTGCTAGAGCGGGTGTAGGTCAGCCCCAGCATTTT.

The V call is TRBV20-1, the J call TRBJ2-7; D ambiguous. The DNA end favors TRBJ2-5, so the J call may be wrong. Germline V gene lookup returns CDR1 DFQATT and CDR2 SNEGSKA (reference sequence). This CDR3 region has 12 residues. CDR3 bases: TGCAGTGCTAGAGCAAATCGGGAGACCCAGTACTTC. Translating it yields CSARANRETQYF.

This chain joins TRBV6-5 and TRBJ1-2; maybe TRBD1 (6 bases). The V end lost 2 bases, the J end lost 8 bases, and 18 bases lay between the germline ends. Germline V CDR1 and CDR2: MNHEY, SVGAGI. The CDR3 consists of 15 residues. CDR3 nucleotide sequence: TGTGCCAGCAGTTACGGGGGGGCCCTACCAAACGGCTACACCTTC. Amino acids: CASSYGGALPNGYTF.

Worth noting for this clonotype: Likely a read error: the CDR3 ends without its conserved phenylalanine or tryptophan. The V call is TRBV7-6, the J call TRBJ2-5; TRBD1 agrees at 11 bases. There are 18 residues in the CDR3. Germline V gives CDR1 SGHVS, CDR2 FNYEAQ. J lost 5 bases, V lost 5 bases, and 16 bases had no gene match. CDR3 bases: TGTGCCAGCAGCCGCACAATCAACCCGGACAGGGGGCGGGAGACCCAGTACTCC. It yields the protein CASSRTINPDRGRETQYS.